This paragraph reports one T cell receptor (beta chain). The target antigen is unknown. Germline loops: CDR1 LNHDA, CDR2 SQIVND (reference sequence). Losses at the gene ends were 5 bases for V and 1 base for J; bases not matched to a gene: 10. CDR3 size: 16 residues. This sample was included in a study of cytomegalovirus exposure and HLA in healthy donors. Study conclusions and caveats: Some V segments could not be told apart, so they were left out, TRBV6-2 and TRBV6-3 among them. 164 TCR beta chains were listed as cytomegalovirus-associated. For most TCR beta V segments, an earlier analysis put the productive rate at about 90% or about 30% of the time. The study carried out a later analysis of TCR beta sequences. It associated 15,000 to 20,000 of them with specific HLA alleles at a false discovery rate of 0.05.

A multiplex PCR was run with 60 Vbeta primers and 13 Jbeta primers. Data came from immunoSEQ multiplex PCR; TCRdb stores just in-frame clones and leaves some out. The data contain more than 95,000 clones, roughly 79% of them singletons. This TCR was sampled from a middle-aged man in good health and CMV-seropositive. The chain is built from TRBV19 and TRBJ2-5; TRBD1 matches at 7 bases. The sequencing input was PBMCs. The CDR3 bases are TGTGCCAGTAGTTTAACAGGGGTCGTCGGCCAAGAGACCCAGTACTTC. Translating it yields CASSLTGVVGQETQYF. Together with reference TRBV19 and TRBJ2-5, the CDR3 gives the full variable domain: DGGITQSPKYLFRKEGQNVTLSCEQNLNHDAMYWYRQDPGQGLRLIYYSQIVNDFQKGDIAEGYSVSREKKESFPLTVTSAQKNPTAFYLCASSLTGVVGQETQYFGPGTRLLVL.